Following are 28 T cell receptor beta chains from one sample sequenced in a study of blood T cell repertoires in COVID-19 (dated by TCRdb to the early 2020s). The method behind the library was the immunoSEQ multiplex PCR assay. TCRdb took over this immuneACCESS table, retaining in-frame rearrangements with V and J assigned. Such tables are incomplete; in checked studies, under half of the missing clones stem from an unresolved V gene, and the remainder is unexplained. This sample lists about 360,000 clones; around 83% were detected once. 3% of the sample rests with the top ten. Sample: peripheral blood. Source of these receptors: a man aged 25 to 40 with active or convalescent COVID-19.

This chain connects TRBV4-1 to TRBJ2-7; the D gene is possibly TRBD1 (5 bases). The length of the CDR3 is 16 residues. Between the trimmed V and J ends, which lost 4 bases and 3 bases, there was a span of 19 bases. CDR1 is MGHRA, CDR2 YSYEKL, per germline. In nucleotides, the CDR3 is TGCGCCAGCAGCCCCCTCCCGAGGACAAACCACTACGAGCAGTACTTC. This translates into CASSPLPRTNHYEQYF.

This sequence joins TRBV4-3 and TRBJ1-1; D might be TRBD1 (5 bases). The CDR3 is made up of 14 amino acids. Trimming removed 0 bases at V and 6 bases at J, with 11 bases between. Germline values: CDR1 LGHNA, CDR2 YSLEER. CDR3 loop: CASSQDRGWPEAFF. The CDR3 DNA reads as TGCGCCAGCAGCCAAGATAGGGGTTGGCCTGAAGCTTTCTTT.

This sequence joins TRBV4-1 and TRBJ2-7; D gene uncertain. The germline V gene encodes CDR1 MGHRA and CDR2 YSYEKL. V was cut by 5 bases and J by 0 bases, with 8 bases left in between. The CDR3 is made up of 13 amino acids. CDR3 sequence: CASSFRRSYEQYF. The CDR3 nucleotides are TGCGCCAGCAGCTTCCGTCGCTCCTACGAGCAGTACTTC.

The rearrangement uses TRBV28 and TRBJ1-1, with 7 bases fitting TRBD1. J lost 5 bases, V lost 4 bases, and 10 bases had no gene match. Germline V gives CDR1 MDHEN, CDR2 SYDVKM. This CDR3 spans 15 amino acids. In DNA, the CDR3 is TGTGCCAGCAGTTCCAGACAGGGAGAGGAGACTGAAGCTTTCTTT. It translates to CASSSRQGEETEAFF.

This clone was counted a few times. This chain links TRBV6-1 with TRBJ1-2, with TRBD1 as a possible D gene (5 bases). Germline assignment: CDR1 MNHNS and CDR2 SASEGT. This CDR3 is built from 14 residues. V lost 2 bases to trimming and J lost 4 bases, with 11 bases between them. In DNA, the CDR3 is TGTGCCAGCAGTGAAAAAGGGGCATCCTATGGCTACACCTTC. This codes for CASSEKGASYGYTF.

V is TRBV4-1 and J is TRBJ1-5, with D unresolved. Germline V gene lookup returns CDR1 MGHRA and CDR2 YSYEKL. V was cut by 5 bases and J by 5 bases, with 16 bases left in between. This CDR3 spans 15 amino acids. DNA of the CDR3: TGCGCCAGCAGCTCCAGACACGGTTACTATCAGCCCCAGCATTTT. Residues: CASSSRHGYYQPQHF.

The rearrangement uses TRBV3-1 (or the pseudogene TRBV3-2) and TRBJ1-5; D is perhaps TRBD1 (5 bases). In germline, CDR1 is LGHDT, CDR2 YNNKEL (reference sequence). The ends were cut back, 1 base at V and 9 bases at J, with 13 bases in the middle. This CDR3 is 14 amino acids long. CDR3 nucleotides: TGTGCCAGCAGCCAAGGGACAATGCGGGGGCCCCAGCATTTT. As protein: CASSQGTMRGPQHF.

In its sample, this clone was seen once. The genes are TRBV6-2 or TRBV6-3 and TRBJ2-5, with a weak D call TRBD2 (6 bases). V was trimmed by 5 bases and J by 13 bases, leaving 20 bases between them. Looked up from germline, CDR1 is MNHEY and CDR2 is SVGEGT. The CDR3 covers 13 residues. The CDR3 loop is CASSNGAWGVLYF. DNA of the CDR3: TGTGCCAGCAGTAACGGGGCGTGGGGGGTTCTGTACTTC.

The chain links TRBV5-1 to TRBJ1-4; no definite D call. Between the trimmed V and J ends, which lost 4 bases and 7 bases, there was a span of 11 bases. The length of the CDR3 is 13 residues. CDR1 is SGHRS and CDR2 is YFSETQ in the germline V gene. CDR3 DNA: TGCGCCAGCAGCCTGGGGTCGGGTGAAAAACTGTTTTTT. This translates into CASSLGSGEKLFF. Variable domain in full (rest from reference TRBV5-1 and TRBJ1-4): KAGVTQTPRYLIKTRGQQVTLSCSPISGHRSVSWYQQTPGQGLQFLFEYFSETQRNKGNFPGRFSGRQFSNSRSEMNVSTLELGDSALYLCASSLGSGEKLFFGSGTQLSVL.

The chain couples TRBV19 to TRBJ1-1; D may be TRBD1 (6 bases). Germline V gene data show CDR1 as LNHDA and CDR2 as SQIVND (reference sequence). This CDR3 spans 15 amino acids. V lost 6 bases and J 0 bases, leaving 14 bases between the germline ends. DNA for the CDR3: TGTGCCAGTAGGGGGGGGGCGGACCTGAACACTGAAGCTTTCTTT. Its translation: CASRGGADLNTEAFF.

V usage is TRBV6-2 or TRBV6-3 and J usage is TRBJ2-2; TRBD2 aligns across 10 bases. CDR3 length: 19 residues. The germline V gene has CDR1 MNHEY and CDR2 SVGEGT. The trim removed 4 bases at V and 4 bases at J, leaving 15 bases unmatched. The DNA of the CDR3 is TGTGCCAGCAGTTGGCCCCTCGTACTAGCGGGAAGTGGCACCGGGGAGCTGTTTTTT. Translated: CASSWPLVLAGSGTGELFF.

V is TRBV27 and J is TRBJ2-6; D unresolved. This CDR3 contains 15 residues. V lost 8 bases and J lost 3, with 14 bases in between. Germline V gives CDR1 MNHEY, CDR2 SMNVEV (reference sequence). The CDR3 protein is CASSTARVGANVLTF. CDR3 bases: TGTGCCAGCTCAACCGCAAGAGTTGGGGCCAACGTCCTGACTTTC.

This clone has just one count. The rearrangement uses TRBV18 and TRBJ1-4; the match to TRBD1 covers 7 bases. Germline lookup yields CDR1 KGHSH and CDR2 LQKENI. Trimming took 2 bases from V and 8 from J; bases not matched to a gene: 2. CDR3 length: 13 residues. The CDR3 sequence: CASSPDRAEKLFF. The CDR3, as DNA: TGTGCCAGCTCACCAGACAGGGCGGAAAAACTGTTTTTT.

The chain joins TRBV7-9 to TRBJ2-5; 9 bases align to TRBD1. The CDR3 loop spans 14 amino acids. Per the germline V gene, CDR1 is SEHNR and CDR2 is FQNEAQ (reference sequence). V shed 6 bases, J shed 5 bases, and the junction held 7 bases outside the gene matches. As DNA, the CDR3 is TGTGCCAGCAGAGCGGGACAGGGATGGGAGACCCAGTACTTC. This sequence encodes CASRAGQGWETQYF.

V usage is TRBV19 and J usage is TRBJ1-4, with no clear D. The length of the CDR3 is 16 residues. V lost 0 bases and J lost 3, with 11 bases in between. Germline-derived CDR1 and CDR2 are LNHDA and SQIVND (reference sequence). The DNA for the CDR3 is TGTGCCAGTAGTATAGATCAGAGGCGGTCTAATGAAAAACTGTTTTTT. It yields the protein CASSIDQRRSNEKLFF.

On this clone itself: The sample holds other DNA sequences that translate to the same CDR3. V is TRBV27 and J is TRBJ1-1, with 7 bases that match TRBD1. Germline CDR1 MNHEY, CDR2 SMNVEV (reference sequence). Losses at the gene ends were 3 bases for V and 3 bases for J; bases not matched to a gene: 1. The CDR3 is 13 amino acids. The CDR3 protein is CASSFDRDTEAFF. CDR3 DNA: TGTGCCAGCAGTTTTGACAGGGACACTGAAGCTTTCTTT.

This clone has only a few counts. This chain links TRBV7-8 with TRBJ1-5; 8 nucleotides line up with TRBD1. Germline assignment: CDR1 SGHVS and CDR2 FQNEAQ. The J segment lost 1 base and the V segment lost 4 bases, leaving 0 bases of the junction unmatched. The CDR3 loop spans 14 amino acids. CDR3 nucleotide sequence: TGTGCCAGCAGCTGGACAGGGAGCAATCAGCCCCAGCATTTT. Amino acids: CASSWTGSNQPQHF. The full variable domain, its missing parts supplied by reference TRBV7-8 and TRBJ1-5, is GAGVSQSPRYKVAKRGQDVALRCDPISGHVSLFWYQQALGQGPEFLTYFQNEAQLDKSGLPSDRFFAERPEGSVSTLKIQRTQQEDSAVYLCASSWTGSNQPQHFGDGTRLSIL.

The chain uses TRBV19 and TRBJ1-1; no reliable D call. Trimming removed 1 base at V and 7 bases at J, with 7 bases between. The germline V gene has CDR1 LNHDA and CDR2 SQIVND (reference sequence). CDR3 length: 12 residues. CDR3 residues: CASSIGEIEAFF. As DNA, the CDR3 is TGTGCCAGTAGTATAGGAGAGATTGAAGCTTTCTTT.

This chain joins TRBV4-3 and TRBJ1-5; TRBD1 agrees at 10 bases. V shed 0 bases and J 3 bases; nucleotides not matched to a gene: 11. CDR3 length equals 19 residues. Germline V gene sequence: CDR1 LGHNA, CDR2 YSLEER. This CDR3 reads CASSQDLGQGVSNNQPQHF. The CDR3 nucleotides read TGCGCCAGCAGCCAAGATTTAGGACAGGGGGTGAGTAACAATCAGCCCCAGCATTTT.

The rearrangement uses TRBV5-1 and TRBJ1-4; D perhaps matches TRBD1 (5 bases). This CDR3 spans 14 amino acids. CDR1 is SGHRS, CDR2 YFSETQ, per germline. The germline V and J ends were trimmed by 2 bases and 8 bases, with 13 bases remaining between them. CDR3 DNA: TGCGCCAGCAGCTTCGGAGACAGTTGGGAAAAACTGTTTTTT. This sequence encodes CASSFGDSWEKLFF.

This rearrangement joins TRBV5-1 to TRBJ2-2; TRBD1 aligns across 7 bases. The germline gives CDR1 SGHRS, CDR2 YFSETQ. This CDR3 contains 16 residues. V dropped 1 base and J dropped 0; count of bases not matched to a gene: 3. The CDR3 sequence is CASSLQGTANTGELFF. The CDR3, as DNA: TGCGCCAGCAGCTTGCAAGGGACAGCGAACACCGGGGAGCTGTTTTTT. Full variable domain (missing parts from reference TRBV5-1 and TRBJ2-2): KAGVTQTPRYLIKTRGQQVTLSCSPISGHRSVSWYQQTPGQGLQFLFEYFSETQRNKGNFPGRFSGRQFSNSRSEMNVSTLELGDSALYLCASSLQGTANTGELFFGEGSRLTVL.

J is TRBJ1-4 and V is TRBV30; TRBD1 aligns across 9 bases. The junction had 8 bases not matched to a gene; V was cut back by 4 bases and J by 8 bases. This CDR3 comprises 14 residues. Germline CDR1 reads GTSNPN; CDR2 reads SVGIG (reference sequence). The CDR3 is CAWKLTGGREKLFF. The CDR3 coding sequence is TGTGCCTGGAAGTTGACAGGGGGAAGGGAAAAACTGTTTTTT.

The rearrangement uses TRBV7-6 and TRBJ2-5; 8 bases are shared with TRBD2. Germline CDR1 reads SGHVS; CDR2 reads FNYEAQ. This CDR3 comprises 15 residues. V was clipped by 5 bases and J by 1 base; unmatched bases: 6. The CDR3 loop reads CASSPVRGAQETQYF. The CDR3 nucleotides read TGTGCCAGCAGCCCGGTGCGGGGGGCCCAAGAGACCCAGTACTTC.

The V and J genes are TRBV6-1 and TRBJ1-2, with TRBD1 matching over 7 bases. V trimming: 2 bases; J trimming: 4 bases; junction bases outside the gene matches: 4. This CDR3 has 14 amino acids. Germline-derived CDR1 and CDR2 are MNHNS and SASEGT. The CDR3 region is CASSENRGGYGYTF. The DNA of the CDR3 is TGTGCCAGCAGTGAAAACAGGGGAGGCTATGGCTACACCTTC.

This clone was seen more than once but under ten times. V gene TRBV28 combines with J gene TRBJ2-1; 10 nucleotides align to TRBD2. The CDR3 totals 13 residues. J lost 4 bases, V lost 8 bases, and 2 bases had no gene match. Per germline, CDR1 MDHEN and CDR2 SYDVKM. Here the CDR3 DNA reads TGTGCCAGCCTAGCGGGAGATTACAATGAGCAGTTCTTC. Residues: CASLAGDYNEQFF. The full variable domain, its missing parts supplied by reference TRBV28 and TRBJ2-1, is DVKVTQSSRYLVKRTGEKVFLECVQDMDHENMFWYRQDPGLGLRLIYFSYDVKMKEKGDIPEGYSVSREKKERFSLILESASTNQTSMYLCASLAGDYNEQFFGPGTRLTVL.

The chain uses TRBV30 and TRBJ2-7; D is uncertain. CDR1 GTSNPN and CDR2 SVGIG come from the germline V gene (reference sequence). The CDR3 runs to 14 residues. V lost 3 bases to trimming and J lost 1 base, with 13 bases between them. CDR3 in amino acids: CAWSRSLGSYEQYF. CDR3 bases: TGTGCCTGGAGCCGCTCACTCGGGTCCTACGAGCAGTACTTC. Full variable domain (missing parts from reference TRBV30 and TRBJ2-7): SQTIHQWPATLVQPVGSPLSLECTVEGTSNPNLYWYRQAAGRGLQLLFYSVGIGQISSEVPQNLSASRPQDRQFILSSKKLLLSDSGFYLCAWSRSLGSYEQYFGPGTRLTVT.

This rearrangement joins TRBV12-3 or TRBV12-4 to TRBJ2-4, with 7 positions matching TRBD1. The CDR3 is made up of 13 amino acids. Trimming cost V 1 base and J 8 bases; bases outside gene matches: 2. As DNA, the CDR3 is TGTGCCAGCAGTTTAGGGCAGGGGGACATTCAGTACTTC. Translating gives CASSLGQGDIQYF.

The CDR3 bases are TGTGCCAGCAGCTTTGGGGGCCTAACTAATGAAAAACTGTTTTTT. This encodes CASSFGGLTNEKLFF. The V and J genes are TRBV11-3 and TRBJ1-4; D is possibly TRBD1 (6 bases). V lost 3 bases and J lost 1, with 9 bases in between. Germline V gene sequence: CDR1 SGHNT, CDR2 YENEEA. This CDR3 contains 15 residues. The variable domain in full, with the rest retrieved from reference TRBV11-3 and TRBJ1-4, is EAGVVQSPRYKIIEKKQPVAFWCNPISGHNTLYWYLQNLGQGPELLIRYENEEAVDDSQLPKDRFSAERLKGVDSTLKIQPAELGDSAVYLCASSFGGLTNEKLFFGSGTQLSVL.